This paragraph reports one TCR beta chain. It has no known antigen specificity. Qualities for individual bases were not recorded, and no much larger clone is one base off. Collaborating institutions collected whole blood in K2EDTA tubes following their own protocols. For TCRbeta analysis, collaborators shipped samples in one of three forms: frozen whole blood, isolated PBMCs, or DNA extracted from either of those sample types. TCRbeta CDR3 regions were amplified from genomic DNA using the immunoSEQ Assay, a bias-controlled multiplex PCR. Per the source publication's procedure: The number of nucleated cells in each sample was estimated from the amplification of reference gene primers within the assay. To quantify the absolute abundance of each unique TCRbeta CDR3 rearrangement, sequence reads were collapsed and filtered. For each sample, productive Simpson clonality was calculated as the square root of Simpson's diversity index across productive rearrangements. TCRdb retrieved this table from immuneACCESS and kept in-frame rearrangements only. Not all clones are present; in checked studies, unresolved V genes account for under half, and no reason is known for the remainder. V and J calls and clone size follow that table, whereas D and trimming were derived from the DNA. The sample contains some 170,000 clones, 87% of them found a single time. Jointly, the top ten make up around 1.5% of the sample.

In the germline V gene, CDR1 corresponds to MGHRA and CDR2 to YSYEKL. The CDR3 has 16 amino acids, counting the end cysteine and phenylalanine. The DNA shown is the 48-base CDR3, in frame from base 1. V is clipped by 1 base and J by 2 bases, and the sequence between their germline boundaries is 15 bases long. This entry is derived from a study of blood T cell repertoires in COVID-19 (dated by TCRdb to the early 2020s). Study-wide context: Samples covering the acute and convalescent phases of COVID-19 were provided by collaborators in the United States, Italy and Spain. The prospective study material was composed of cDNA or gDNA derived from T cells, B-cell-depleted T cells, or PBMCs. Deeply sampled blood TCRbeta repertoires from subjects exposed to, actively infected with, or recovered from COVID-19 were included in the dataset. The repertoires were released in a freely available public database meant as a resource for research on the immune response to SARS-CoV-2. The samples were drawn from two sources: the first 160 participants of the ongoing ImmuneRACE study, and 1,200 or so subjects contributed by 6 global collaborators. Sample metadata almost always included a de-identified subject ID, COVID-19 status, age in years and sex. Where HLA class I and class II types were available, the types were taken from metadata supplied by the sample provider, not from assay-based typing.

Broader findings and caveats from the paper: How much clinical and demographic metadata was included differed by source and by participant, and the metadata was provided uncurated.

The sequenced sample consisted of peripheral blood. The rearranged segments are TRBV4-1 and TRBJ2-7; 5 matching bases give a weak D call of TRBD1. This clonotype originated in a woman aged 45-65 years with acute or convalescent COVID-19. This receptor carries the CDR3 CASSQAADMLPYEQYF. The sequenced DNA: TGCGCCAGCAGCCAAGCCGCGGACATGCTGCCCTACGAGCAGTACTTC.